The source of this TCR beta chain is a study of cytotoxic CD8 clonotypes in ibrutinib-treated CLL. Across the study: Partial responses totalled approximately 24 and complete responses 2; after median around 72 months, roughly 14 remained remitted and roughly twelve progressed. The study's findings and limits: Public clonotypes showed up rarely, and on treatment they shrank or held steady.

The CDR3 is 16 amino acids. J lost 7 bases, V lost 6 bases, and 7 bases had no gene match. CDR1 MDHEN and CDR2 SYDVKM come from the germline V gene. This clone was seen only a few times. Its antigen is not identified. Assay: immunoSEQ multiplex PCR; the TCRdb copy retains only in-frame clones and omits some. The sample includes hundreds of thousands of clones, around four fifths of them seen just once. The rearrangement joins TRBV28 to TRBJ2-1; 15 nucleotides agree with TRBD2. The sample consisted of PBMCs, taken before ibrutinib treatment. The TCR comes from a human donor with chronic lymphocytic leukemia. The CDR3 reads CASRPPGLAGGNEQFF. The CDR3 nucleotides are TGTGCCAGCAGGCCGCCGGGACTAGCGGGAGGAAATGAGCAGTTCTTC.